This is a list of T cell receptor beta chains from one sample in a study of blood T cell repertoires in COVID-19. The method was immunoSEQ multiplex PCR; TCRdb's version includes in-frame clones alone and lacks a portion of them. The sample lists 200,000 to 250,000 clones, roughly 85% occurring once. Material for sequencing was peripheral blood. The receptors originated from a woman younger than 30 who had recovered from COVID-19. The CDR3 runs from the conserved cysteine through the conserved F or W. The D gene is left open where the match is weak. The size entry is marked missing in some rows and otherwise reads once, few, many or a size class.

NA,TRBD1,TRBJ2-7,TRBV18,TGTGCCAGCTCACCACCTACAGGGGGCGCCTCCTACGAGCAGTACTTC,CASSPPTGGASYEQYF
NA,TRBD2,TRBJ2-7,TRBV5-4,TGTGCCAGCACGGCTAGCGGGAGAGGGGCCTACGAGCAGTACTTC,CASTASGRGAYEQYF
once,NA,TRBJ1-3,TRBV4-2,TGTGCCAGCAGCCAAGTTTTGAGCTCTGGAAACACCATATATTTT,CASSQVLSSGNTIYF
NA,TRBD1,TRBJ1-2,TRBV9,TGTGCCAGCAGCCCAGGGACAGGCGCTAACTATGGCTACACCTTC,CASSPGTGANYGYTF
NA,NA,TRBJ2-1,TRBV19,TGTGCCAGTAGTATTGGAAATCCGGGAAGCTCCTACAATGAGCAGTTCTTC,CASSIGNPGSSYNEQFF
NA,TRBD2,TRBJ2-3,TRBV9,TGTGCCAGCAGCGTAGACAAGGGGACTAGCGGATTCACAGATACGCAGTATTTT,CASSVDKGTSGFTDTQYF
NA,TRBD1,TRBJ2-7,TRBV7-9,TGTGCCAGCAGCTCCCCTTCCCGACAGGGGGCCTACGAGCAGTACTTC,CASSSPSRQGAYEQYF
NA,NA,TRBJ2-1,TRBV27,TGTGCCAGCAGTCCACTCGACAACTCAGCCTACAATGAGCAGTTCTTC,CASSPLDNSAYNEQFF
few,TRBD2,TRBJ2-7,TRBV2,TGTGCCAGCGCCCCTAGCGGGAGGGTCCGCGAGCAGTACTTC,CASAPSGRVREQYF
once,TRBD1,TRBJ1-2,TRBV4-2,TGTGCCAGCAGCCACGGGGACAGGGTCGTTGGCTACACCTTC,CASSHGDRVVGYTF
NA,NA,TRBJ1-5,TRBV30,TGTGCCTGGAGTGAAACAGGCAATCAGCCCCAGCATTTT,CAWSETGNQPQHF
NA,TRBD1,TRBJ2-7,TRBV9,TGTGCCAGCAGCGTTGACAGGGGGCACGAGCAGTACTTC,CASSVDRGHEQYF
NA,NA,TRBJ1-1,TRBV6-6,TGTGCCAGCAGAGATCAGTCGAACACTGAAGCTTTCTTT,CASRDQSNTEAFF
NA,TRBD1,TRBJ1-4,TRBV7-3,TGTGCCAGCAGCTTAACGCAGGGACAGCAAAACCGAACAACTAATGAAAAACTGTTTTTT,CASSLTQGQQNRTTNEKLFF
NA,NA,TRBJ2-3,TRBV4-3,TGCGCCAGCAGCCAACACTTTGCAGATACGCAGTATTTT,CASSQHFADTQYF
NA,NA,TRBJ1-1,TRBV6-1,TGTGCCAGCAGTGAGGGAACAGGGTCGGGAAGATACACTGAAGCTTTCTTT,CASSEGTGSGRYTEAFF